One sample yielded the 25 T cell receptor beta chains listed below, sequenced in a study of blood T cells in healthy people across ages. A sample-barcoded 5' primer and a J-beta primer mix were used in a second PCR of roughly 6 to 11 cycles. TCRdb re-derived calls from the 5' RACE reads in MiXCR, one entry per CDR3 protein. Of 1.5 million to 2 million distinct CDR3 sequences detected, about 39% appear once; the ten largest clones hold about 21%. Sequencing input: blood. These receptor sequences come from a human donor in good health.

The sample holds a few counts of this clonotype. The J gene is TRBJ1-6, the V gene TRBV7-9; TRBD1 might be the D (5 bases). Trimming cost V 5 bases and J 9 bases, with 20 bases left between them. The CDR3 spans 16 residues. In germline, CDR1 is SEHNR, CDR2 FQNEAQ (reference sequence). CDR3 amino acids: CASSPSRTSRASPLHF. The CDR3 region has the DNA TGTGCCAGCAGCCCCTCACGTACGTCCAGGGCTTCACCCCTCCACTTT. The full variable domain, in which reference TRBV7-9 and TRBJ1-6 provide the parts outside the CDR3, is DTGVSQNPRHKITKRGQNVTFRCDPISEHNRLYWYRQTLGQGPEFLTYFQNEAQLEKSRLLSDRFSAERPKGSFSTLEIQRTEQGDSAMYLCASSPSRTSRASPLHFGNGTRLTVT.

The CDR3 protein is CAAAEAYEQYF. CDR3 bases: TGTGCCGCAGCAGAAGCCTACGAGCAGTACTTC. This chain joins TRBV30 and TRBJ2-7; unclear D gene. Germline-derived CDR1 and CDR2 are GTSNPN and SVGIG (reference sequence). Trimming cost V 8 bases and J 2 bases, with 10 bases left between them. The CDR3 runs 11 residues.

The CDR3 region is CASSLDIGGETQYF. The CDR3 coding sequence is TGTGCCAGCAGCTTGGATATAGGGGGAGAGACCCAGTACTTC. The rearrangement links TRBV5-6 to TRBJ2-7; D perhaps matches TRBD1 (6 bases). The tail of the sequence fits TRBJ2-5 better, so the J call may be wrong. The CDR3 sequence is 14 residues long. Germline CDR1 reads SGHDT; CDR2 reads YYEEEE.

This chain uses TRBV10-3 with TRBJ1-2, with 8 bases matching TRBD1. The CDR3 has 15 amino acids. The J segment lost 6 bases and the V segment lost 5 bases, leaving 11 bases of the junction unmatched. Looked up from germline, CDR1 is ENHRY and CDR2 is SYGVKD. For the CDR3, the DNA is TGTGCCATCAGTCCCGCAGGGGGCCTTAGGGATGGCTACACCTTC. Amino acids: CAISPAGGLRDGYTF.

This clonotype has only a few counts. The chain employs TRBV29-1 and TRBJ1-1, with D possibly being TRBD1 (6 bases). Per germline, CDR1 SQVTM and CDR2 ANQGSEA. The CDR3 totals 13 residues. V gave up 7 bases and J gave up 2 bases, with 14 bases separating them. Here the CDR3 reads CSGLGTPNTEAFF. CDR3 DNA: TGCAGCGGCCTTGGGACACCTAACACTGAAGCTTTCTTT.

This clonotype was counted a few times. This chain connects TRBV5-1 to TRBJ2-7; 7 nucleotides line up with TRBD1. With V trimmed by 4 bases and J by 1 base, 11 bases remained unmatched. Looked up from germline, CDR1 is SGHRS and CDR2 is YFSETQ. The CDR3 loop spans 16 amino acids. As DNA, the CDR3 is TGCGCCAGCAGCAAGCTCCTTGGGACAGAGTCCTACGAGCAGTACTTC. Its translation: CASSKLLGTESYEQYF.

In regard to this clonotype: This is likely a read error, given that the CDR3 carries no conserved phenylalanine or tryptophan at its end. V usage is TRBV6-5 and J usage is TRBJ1-2; 7 nucleotides match TRBD1. V trimming: 2 bases; J trimming: 5 bases; junction bases outside the gene matches: 2. This CDR3 comprises 13 residues. Germline CDR1 is MNHEY and CDR2 is SVGAGI. The CDR3 sequence: CASSYDRVYGYTC. The CDR3 coding sequence is TGTGCCAGCAGTTACGACAGGGTGTATGGCTACACCTGC.

The chain uses TRBV4-3 and TRBJ1-1; no clear D. CDR3 length equals 13 residues. With 3 bases removed from V and 6 bases from J, the gap between germline ends came to 11 bases. CDR1 LGHNA and CDR2 YSLEER come from the germline V gene. The CDR3, as DNA: TGCGCCAGCAGCCAGGTGCTTCGGGCTGAAGCTTTCTTT. This encodes CASSQVLRAEAFF.

This clonotype appeared a few times. V is TRBV20-1 and J is TRBJ2-7; 7 nucleotides align to TRBD1. V shed 3 bases and J 3 bases; nucleotides not matched to a gene: 11. The length of the CDR3 is 15 residues. CDR1 DFQATT and CDR2 SNEGSKA come from the germline V gene (reference sequence). Here the CDR3 DNA reads TGCAGTGCTAGCCCCCTCAGGCCAGGGGGCTACGAGCAGTACTTC. Amino acid sequence: CSASPLRPGGYEQYF.

The chain uses TRBV12-3 or TRBV12-4 and TRBJ1-5, with D unclear. The CDR3 sequence is 16 residues long. V dropped 3 bases and J dropped 4 bases, with 16 bases sitting between them. The CDR3 sequence is CASSLGREIGNQPQHF. Written as DNA, the CDR3 is TGTGCCAGCAGTTTGGGGAGGGAGATCGGGAATCAGCCCCAGCATTTT.

The rearrangement joins TRBV5-1 to TRBJ2-1; 8 bases agree with TRBD2. This CDR3 comprises 16 residues. CDR1 SGHRS and CDR2 YFSETQ come from the germline V gene. Trimming at V came to 3 bases and at J to 6 bases, leaving 11 bases not matched to a gene. The DNA for the CDR3 is TGCGCCAGCAGCTCTCTGGGCGGGGGGTCCCTCAATGAGCAGTTCTTC. It is translated as CASSSLGGGSLNEQFF.

The chain combines TRBV20-1 with TRBJ1-2, with TRBD1 as a possible D gene (6 bases). Trimming pared 6 bases from V and 5 bases from J, leaving 25 bases between. The CDR3 runs to 16 residues. Germline assignment: CDR1 DFQATT and CDR2 SNEGSKA (reference sequence). DNA for the CDR3: TGCAGTGCCAATTACCCGGGGGCGTCTCTCCTATATGGCTACACCTTC. Translated: CSANYPGASLLYGYTF.

Worth noting for this clonotype: Given a much more abundant clone one base away, this may be a read error. The chain couples TRBV10-3 to TRBJ1-2; D may be TRBD1 (6 bases). The V end lost 2 bases, the J end lost 4 bases, and 14 bases lay between the germline ends. Germline CDR1 is ENHRY and CDR2 is SYGVKD. This CDR3 spans 15 amino acids. In DNA, the CDR3 is TGTGCCATCAGTGAGGTACAGGGACACTTCTATGGCTACACCTTC. Translated: CAISEVQGHFYGYTF.

Concerning this clonotype itself: This may be a read error: a much more frequent sequence differs by one nucleotide. This sequence joins TRBV20-1 and TRBJ2-3, with 10 positions matching TRBD2. The V gene's germline CDR1 is DFQATT and CDR2 SNEGSKA (reference sequence). The CDR3 spans 12 residues. V lost 8 bases, J lost 2 bases, and 1 base stayed unmatched. CDR3 sequence: CSLAGDTDTQYF. As DNA, the CDR3 is TGCAGTCTAGCGGGGGACACAGATACGCAGTATTTT.

This clonotype was seen more than once but under ten times. The chain joins TRBV5-6 to TRBJ2-5; D is unclear. This CDR3 spans 16 amino acids. CDR1 and CDR2 (germline): SGHDT, YYEEEE. V lost 3 bases and J 2 bases, leaving 17 bases between the germline ends. In nucleotides, the CDR3 is TGTGCCAGCAGCTCCCTTCAATTGGGAATTCAAGAGACCCAGTACTTC. It codes for CASSSLQLGIQETQYF.

The sample holds a few counts of this clonotype. The chain recombines TRBV20-1 with TRBJ2-5, with unresolved D. Looked up from germline, CDR1 is DFQATT and CDR2 is SNEGSKA (reference sequence). Deletions cut 0 bases from V and 4 bases from J, with 6 bases between. The CDR3 contains 12 residues. The DNA for the CDR3 is TGCAGTGCTAGAGATACGGCAGAGACCCAGTACTTC. It specifies CSARDTAETQYF.

The chain joins TRBV9 to TRBJ2-5, with 10 nucleotides matching TRBD1. Per the germline V gene, CDR1 is SGDLS and CDR2 is YYNGEE. J gave up 5 bases and V 3 bases, and 10 bases lay outside the gene matches. This CDR3 is 16 amino acids long. In nucleotides, the CDR3 is TGTGCCAGCAGCGCCATCCCGACAGGGGGCATGGAGACCCAGTACTTC. This gives the protein CASSAIPTGGMETQYF.

The chain couples TRBV5-4 to TRBJ2-7, with 12 bases fitting TRBD1. Germline CDR1 reads SGHNT; CDR2 reads YYREEE (reference sequence). The CDR3 totals 15 residues. Trimming removed 1 base from V and 5 bases from J; junction bases left unmatched: 4. CDR3 residues: CASSLIGTGGDEQYF. The CDR3 DNA sequence: TGTGCCAGCAGCTTGATAGGGACAGGGGGCGACGAGCAGTACTTC.

This clonotype was seen at least ten times. The chain joins TRBV7-2 to TRBJ2-7, with a tentative D call TRBD2 (5 bases). The CDR3 sequence is 15 residues long. V was clipped by 1 base and J by 0 bases, with 10 bases between them. Germline CDR1 is SGHTA and CDR2 is FQGNSA. CDR3: CASSLDGRGSYEQYF. Here the CDR3 DNA reads TGTGCCAGCAGCTTAGACGGTCGGGGCTCCTACGAGCAGTACTTC.

This rearrangement joins TRBV7-2 to TRBJ1-4, with 9 bases matching TRBD1. CDR3 size: 15 residues. The ends lost 1 base at V and 10 bases at J; junction bases unmatched: 7. Germline V lookup: CDR1 SGHTA, CDR2 FQGNSA. Written as DNA, the CDR3 is TGTGCCAGCAGCTTAGTTGAAGGGACAGGGCTAAAACTGTTTTTT. Amino acid sequence: CASSLVEGTGLKLFF.

The genes are TRBV29-1 and TRBJ2-1, with 8 bases identical to TRBD1. Germline values: CDR1 SQVTM, CDR2 ANQGSEA. V shed 6 bases, J shed 1 base, and the junction held 11 bases outside the gene matches. The CDR3 has 16 amino acids. CDR3 region: CSVRPRGQASYNEQFF. Written as DNA, the CDR3 is TGCAGCGTCAGACCGCGGGGACAGGCTTCCTACAATGAGCAGTTCTTC.

This clonotype was seen a handful of times. V is TRBV7-2 and J is TRBJ2-2; 8 bases agree with TRBD1. The CDR3 totals 15 residues. Germline CDR1 SGHTA, CDR2 FQGNSA. V dropped 4 bases and J dropped 5; count of bases not matched to a gene: 6. The CDR3 loop reads CASSSRGPGTGELFF. DNA of the CDR3: TGTGCCAGCAGCTCCAGGGGGCCCGGTACCGGGGAGCTGTTTTTT.

This clonotype was recorded a few times. The chain has TRBV20-1 and TRBJ1-4, with D perhaps TRBD1 (5 bases). V was pared by 7 bases and J by 8 bases, with 17 bases between. There are 13 residues in the CDR3. Per germline, CDR1 DFQATT and CDR2 SNEGSKA (reference sequence). CDR3 in DNA: TGCAGTGGCAGGGATATCGGGGGAGAAAAACTGTTTTTT. It translates to CSGRDIGGEKLFF.

The rearrangement uses TRBV12-5 and TRBJ2-7; weak D call: TRBD2 (6 bases). The J call may be incorrect, as the DNA end agrees better with TRBJ2-5. This CDR3 has 14 residues. CDR1 LGHNT and CDR2 FRNRAP come from the germline V gene. CDR3 in amino acids: CASVAFGGTETQYF. The CDR3 region has the DNA TGTGCTAGTGTGGCCTTCGGGGGAACAGAGACCCAGTACTTC.

The V gene is TRBV4-2, the J gene TRBJ1-1, with D unclear. Per germline, CDR1 LGHNA and CDR2 YNFKEQ. V was pared by 2 bases and J by 7 bases, with 11 bases between. The CDR3 is 13 residues long. The DNA of the CDR3 is TGTGCCAGCAGCCAACGCAGTCGGATTGAAGCTTTCTTT. Its protein product is CASSQRSRIEAFF.